The rows below give T cell receptor beta chains drawn from one sample of a study of lymphopenia after photon versus proton radiotherapy. TCRdb keeps only in-frame clones here, not all; method: immunoSEQ multiplex PCR. The sample yields 42,000 or so clones, around 81% seen once. Sequencing used peripheral blood, obtained from a patient treated with proton-based radiotherapy. These receptors came from a woman in her sixties or seventies with pancreatic cancer. The CDR3 runs from the conserved cysteine through the conserved F or W. D genes are given only for firm matches. Clone sizes are given selectively: once, few, many, or a class where the clone is expanded.

CDR3	DNA	D	V	J	size
CASSDGGVQPQHF	TGTGCCAGCAGTGATGGGGGGGTTCAGCCCCAGCATTTT	NA	TRBV6-1	TRBJ1-5	NA
CSVVGADAGDTF	TGCAGCGTTGTGGGGGCGGACGCAGGAGACACCTTC	NA	TRBV29-1	TRBJ1-2	NA
CASSRPGAYYNEQFF	TGTGCCAGCAGTCGCCCGGGGGCTTACTACAATGAGCAGTTCTTC	NA	TRBV6-6	TRBJ2-1	NA
CASSEKQRGTEAFF	TGTGCCAGCAGTGAAAAGCAGCGAGGGACTGAAGCTTTCTTT	NA	TRBV6-1	TRBJ1-1	few
CASSLDLLGGPLNEQFF	TGTGCCAGCAGCTTAGACCTGTTAGGCGGGCCGCTCAATGAGCAGTTCTTC	NA	TRBV7-2	TRBJ2-1	NA
CASSFERELVLETQYF	TGTGCCAGCAGCTTCGAGCGGGAGCTGGTTTTGGAGACCCAGTACTTC	TRBD2	TRBV7-2	TRBJ2-5	once
CASSADRVRGYTF	TGTGCCAGCAGTGCCGACAGGGTTCGTGGCTACACCTTC	TRBD1	TRBV2	TRBJ1-2	few
CAWSRSAEAFF	TGTGCCTGGAGTAGAAGTGCCGAAGCTTTCTTT	NA	TRBV30	TRBJ1-1	NA
CASEESYGYTF	TGTGCCAGTGAGGAGAGCTATGGCTACACCTTC	NA	TRBV19	TRBJ1-2	once
CASSLATGSGANVLTF	TGTGCCAGCAGCTTAGCGACAGGATCTGGGGCCAACGTCCTGACTTTC	NA	TRBV7-3	TRBJ2-6	NA
CSAAQAEQYF	TGCAGTGCTGCACAGGCGGAGCAGTACTTC	NA	TRBV20-1	TRBJ2-7	NA
CASSLRHSLGREHHNEQFF	TGTGCCAGCAGTTTAAGACACTCCTTGGGACGGGAGCATCACAATGAGCAGTTCTTC	NA	TRBV27	TRBJ2-1	NA
CASSLEGYASNEKLFF	TGTGCCAGCAGCTTAGAAGGATATGCCTCTAATGAAAAACTGTTTTTT	NA	TRBV7-9	TRBJ1-4	NA
CASSLPPISQQYF	TGTGCCAGCTCCCTACCCCCCATTTCGCAGCAGTACTTC	NA	TRBV18	TRBJ2-5	NA
CASSVNPRPATEAFF	TGTGCCAGCAGCGTAAACCCTCGGCCGGCCACTGAAGCTTTCTTT	NA	TRBV9	TRBJ1-1	NA
CATSRDVGREQYF	TGTGCCACCAGCAGAGATGTCGGACGCGAGCAGTACTTC	NA	TRBV15	TRBJ2-7	NA
CASTTPAAREQFF	TGTGCCAGCACAACACCCGCAGCGCGCGAGCAGTTCTTC	NA	TRBV27	TRBJ2-1	few
CASKGGAGEDYEQYF	TGTGCCAGCAAGGGGGGGGCGGGAGAGGACTACGAGCAGTACTTC	NA	TRBV28	TRBJ2-7	NA
CASSLGQIYEQYF	TGCGCCAGCAGCTTGGGACAGATCTACGAGCAGTACTTC	NA	TRBV5-1	TRBJ2-7	NA
CASSLDGTSGRSNEQFF	TGTGCCAGCAGCTTGGACGGGACTAGCGGGAGGTCCAATGAGCAGTTCTTC	TRBD2	TRBV5-4	TRBJ2-1	NA
CASSIDLGTGPAFF	TGTGCCAGTAGTATAGATCTTGGAACAGGGCCAGCTTTCTTT	NA	TRBV19	TRBJ1-1	NA
CASSLGGRSYEQYF	TGTGCCAGCAGCTTAGGAGGGAGATCCTACGAGCAGTACTTC	NA	TRBV7-3	TRBJ2-7	NA
CSVAVGTYEQYF	TGCAGCGTTGCGGTGGGTACCTACGAGCAGTACTTC	NA	TRBV29-1	TRBJ2-7	NA
CASGRTGGSGELFF	TGTGCCAGCGGTCGGACAGGGGGCTCCGGGGAGCTGTTTTTT	TRBD1	TRBV6-1	TRBJ2-2	few
CASSPPGQQGNTIYF	TGTGCCAGCTCACCCCCGGGACAGCAGGGAAACACCATATATTTT	TRBD1	TRBV18	TRBJ1-3	few
CASRGVSMNTEAFF	TGTGCCAGCAGAGGGGTTTCCATGAACACTGAAGCTTTCTTT	NA	TRBV6-5	TRBJ1-1	NA
CASSYVKYEQYF	TGTGCCAGCAGTTACGTCAAATACGAGCAGTACTTC	NA	TRBV28	TRBJ2-7	few
CASSLTRTETQYF	TGTGCCAGCAGCTTAACTAGAACGGAGACCCAGTACTTC	NA	TRBV7-8	TRBJ2-5	NA
CASSPGGRTDTQYF	TGTGCCAGCAGCCCTGGGGGCCGCACAGATACGCAGTATTTT	NA	TRBV7-3	TRBJ2-3	NA
CASSQDREYEQYF	TGTGCCAGCAGCCAAGATAGGGAGTACGAGCAGTACTTC	NA	TRBV4-2	TRBJ2-7	NA
CASSRGPSYEQYF	TGTGCCAGTAGCAGGGGGCCCTCCTACGAGCAGTACTTC	TRBD1	TRBV19	TRBJ2-7	NA
CASSTPLRAGSYNEQFF	TGTGCCAGCAGTACTCCTTTGCGAGCGGGAAGTTACAATGAGCAGTTCTTC	TRBD2	TRBV28	TRBJ2-1	few
CASSPAGTSGLQETQYF	TGTGCCAGCAGTCCGGCCGGGACTAGCGGACTCCAAGAGACCCAGTACTTC	TRBD2	TRBV27	TRBJ2-5	NA
CASSLVVDIQYF	TGTGCCAGCAGCTTAGTCGTGGACATTCAGTACTTC	NA	TRBV7-2	TRBJ2-4	NA
CASSLRTSGTDTQYF	TGCGCCAGCAGCTTGAGGACTAGCGGCACAGATACGCAGTATTTT	TRBD2	TRBV5-1	TRBJ2-3	NA
CASRGAAVVQYF	TGTGCCAGCAGGGGGGCGGCTGTGGTCCAGTACTTC	NA	TRBV7-6	TRBJ2-5	NA
CASRDRGGDTQYF	TGTGCCAGCAGGGACAGGGGTGGGGATACGCAGTATTTT	TRBD1	TRBV2	TRBJ2-3	NA
CASSPRTGGGYSNQPQHF	TGTGCCAGCAGCCCCAGGACAGGGGGGGGATATAGCAATCAGCCCCAGCATTTT	TRBD1	TRBV7-2	TRBJ1-5	NA
CASSLGLAGNKQYF	TGTGCCAGCAGTTTGGGACTAGCGGGAAACAAGCAGTACTTC	TRBD2	TRBV28	TRBJ2-7	NA
CASSLSGGSGWETQYF	TGTGCCAGCAGTTTATCCGGCGGGAGTGGGTGGGAGACCCAGTACTTC	TRBD2	TRBV27	TRBJ2-5	NA
CASSPGTGYNSPLHF	TGTGCCAGCAGCCCCGGGACAGGATATAATTCACCCCTCCACTTT	TRBD1	TRBV7-8	TRBJ1-6	NA
CASSLEQGRYTFNEQFF	TGTGCCAGCAGCTTGGAGCAGGGGCGGTACACATTCAATGAGCAGTTCTTC	NA	TRBV5-6	TRBJ2-1	NA
CASSLRGQGWDEQFF	TGTGCCAGCAGCTTACGGGGACAGGGGTGGGATGAGCAGTTCTTC	TRBD1	TRBV7-9	TRBJ2-1	NA
CASSLEAKGDQYF	TGCGCCAGCAGCTTAGAGGCCAAAGGGGATCAGTACTTC	NA	TRBV5-1	TRBJ2-4	NA
CAIKSDSMNTEAFF	TGTGCCATCAAATCGGACAGCATGAACACTGAAGCTTTCTTT	NA	TRBV10-3	TRBJ1-1	NA
CASSQAGGGQPQHF	TGTGCCAGCAGCCAAGCAGGGGGTGGTCAGCCCCAGCATTTT	TRBD1	TRBV2	TRBJ1-5	NA
CATSPTRVGNQPQHF	TGTGCTACCTCACCGACCAGGGTGGGGAATCAGCCCCAGCATTTT	NA	TRBV19	TRBJ1-5	NA
CASSQLAPTGELFF	TGCGCCAGCAGCCAACTAGCGCCCACCGGGGAGCTGTTTTTT	NA	TRBV4-3	TRBJ2-2	NA
CASSLGATGGSTEAFF	TGCGCCAGCAGCTTGGGGGCGACAGGGGGGAGCACTGAAGCTTTCTTT	TRBD1	TRBV5-1	TRBJ1-1	NA